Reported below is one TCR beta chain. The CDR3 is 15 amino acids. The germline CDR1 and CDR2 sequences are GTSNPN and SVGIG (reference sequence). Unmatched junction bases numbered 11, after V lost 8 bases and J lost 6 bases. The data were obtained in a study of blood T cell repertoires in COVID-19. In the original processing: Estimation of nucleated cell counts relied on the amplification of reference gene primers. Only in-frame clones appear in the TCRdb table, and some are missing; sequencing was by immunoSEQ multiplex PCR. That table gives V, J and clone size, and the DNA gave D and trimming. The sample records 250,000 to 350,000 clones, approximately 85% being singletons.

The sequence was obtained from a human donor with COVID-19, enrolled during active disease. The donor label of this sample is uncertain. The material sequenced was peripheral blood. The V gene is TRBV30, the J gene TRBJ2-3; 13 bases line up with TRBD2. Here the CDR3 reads CAGSGLAGRRDTQYF. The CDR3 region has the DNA TGTGCCGGATCGGGACTAGCGGGACGAAGGGATACGCAGTATTTT. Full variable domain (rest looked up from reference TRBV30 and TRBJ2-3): SQTIHQWPATLVQPVGSPLSLECTVEGTSNPNLYWYRQAAGRGLQLLFYSVGIGQISSEVPQNLSASRPQDRQFILSSKKLLLSDSGFYLCAGSGLAGRRDTQYFGPGTRLTVL.